The next 19 T cell receptor beta chains were all read from a single sample in a study of blood T cell repertoires in COVID-19. Clones were sequenced by immunoSEQ multiplex PCR, and TCRdb holds only the in-frame ones, with some missing. This sample has about 150,000 clones, with 85% found just once. The sample comprised peripheral blood. Every receptor here comes from a woman of 80 years or more with COVID-19, enrolled during active disease.

V gene TRBV5-1 combines with J gene TRBJ1-1; D gene ambiguous. The V gene lost 3 bases and the J gene lost 0 bases, with 9 bases spanning the gap. CDR3 size: 14 residues. Germline CDR1 is SGHRS and CDR2 is YFSETQ. CDR3 coding DNA: TGCGCCAGCAGCTCAACAGACCTGAACACTGAAGCTTTCTTT. This translates into CASSSTDLNTEAFF.

The genes are TRBV5-1 and TRBJ2-5; TRBD2 agrees at 7 bases. The length of the CDR3 is 15 residues. The V gene end was trimmed by 0 bases and the J gene end by 3 bases; junction bases not matched to a gene: 5. Germline assignment: CDR1 SGHRS and CDR2 YFSETQ. The CDR3 loop reads CASSLVGAGEETQYF. The CDR3 DNA reads TGCGCCAGCAGCTTGGTAGGGGCGGGGGAAGAGACCCAGTACTTC.

CDR3 bases: TGTGCCATCAGTGTAACCCTAGAAGAGACCCAGTACTTC. It specifies CAISVTLEETQYF. This chain joins TRBV10-3 and TRBJ2-5; D is ambiguous. This CDR3 is 13 amino acids long. Trimming pared 4 bases from V and 3 bases from J, leaving 9 bases between. CDR1 ENHRY and CDR2 SYGVKD come from the germline V gene.

The chain has TRBV28 and TRBJ2-1, with TRBD2 as a possible D gene (5 bases). Trimming left V 5 bases short and J 4 bases short, with 15 bases between. Germline lookup yields CDR1 MDHEN and CDR2 SYDVKM. The CDR3 length is 15 residues. As DNA, the CDR3 is TGTGCCAGCAGTGTCCCCATCAGCGGTTACAATGAGCAGTTCTTC. Translating gives CASSVPISGYNEQFF.

The chain is built from TRBV14 and TRBJ1-1; TRBD1 might be the D (6 bases). The V and J ends lost 3 bases and 5 bases respectively, with 13 bases between them. Per the germline V gene, CDR1 is SGHDN and CDR2 is FVKESK. The CDR3 is 14 residues long. The CDR3 sequence is CASSHTGLRTEAFF. The CDR3 DNA reads as TGTGCCAGCAGCCATACAGGGTTGAGGACTGAAGCTTTCTTT.

The V and J genes are TRBV27 and TRBJ1-4; D ambiguous. V gave up 3 bases and J gave up 8 bases, with 13 bases separating them. This CDR3 has 14 amino acids. Germline V gene lookup returns CDR1 MNHEY and CDR2 SMNVEV (reference sequence). The DNA of the CDR3 is TGTGCCAGCAGTTTGTCAAGTCTACAGGAAAAACTGTTTTTT. Translating gives CASSLSSLQEKLFF.

This clone showed up just a few times. This chain uses TRBV28 with TRBJ2-1; 7 nucleotides align to TRBD1. Germline assignment: CDR1 MDHEN and CDR2 SYDVKM. The CDR3 runs 14 residues. The trim removed 5 bases at V and 7 bases at J, leaving 8 bases unmatched. CDR3 residues: CASSVTGSRNEQFF. CDR3 sequence (DNA): TGTGCCAGCAGTGTGACAGGGAGTAGGAATGAGCAGTTCTTC.

This sequence joins TRBV13 and TRBJ1-4, with 7 positions matching TRBD1. V lost 2 bases, J lost 5 bases, and 2 bases stayed unmatched. CDR3 length: 14 amino acids. Germline V gene sequence: CDR1 PRHDT, CDR2 FYEKMQ (reference sequence). CDR3 nucleotides: TGTGCCAGCAGCTTACGACAGGGAAATGAAAAACTGTTTTTT. It yields the protein CASSLRQGNEKLFF.

This chain connects TRBV14 to TRBJ1-1, with 9 bases aligning to TRBD1. Germline V gene sequence: CDR1 SGHDN, CDR2 FVKESK. The CDR3 length is 16 residues. V trimming: 5 bases; J trimming: 2 bases; junction bases outside the gene matches: 9. The CDR3 nucleotides read TGTGCCAGCAGCGAGAGGGGGACAGGGAAAAACACTGAAGCTTTCTTT. This translates into CASSERGTGKNTEAFF.

This chain uses TRBV9 with TRBJ2-3, with D possibly matching TRBD2 (6 bases). Germline V gives CDR1 SGDLS, CDR2 YYNGEE. CDR3 length equals 15 residues. V lost 0 bases, J lost 3 bases, and 11 bases lay in between. CDR3 DNA sequence: TGTGCCAGCAGCGTAGTTACGGGAGCGACAGATACGCAGTATTTT. It translates to CASSVVTGATDTQYF.

The genes are TRBV5-6 and TRBJ1-2; 7 bases are shared with TRBD1. V trimming: 3 bases; J trimming: 2 bases; junction bases outside the gene matches: 10. Per germline, CDR1 SGHDT and CDR2 YYEEEE. The CDR3 covers 16 residues. The CDR3 loop reads CASSSQTGATNYGYTF. As DNA, the CDR3 is TGTGCCAGCAGCTCGCAAACAGGGGCGACGAACTATGGCTACACCTTC.

The CDR3 region is CASSLGTNYEQYF. The CDR3 DNA reads as TGTGCCAGCAGTTTAGGGACTAACTACGAGCAGTACTTC. The chain has TRBV27 and TRBJ2-7; TRBD2 aligns across 7 bases. V was pared by 2 bases and J by 3 bases, with 1 base of the junction left unmatched. CDR1 is MNHEY, CDR2 SMNVEV, per germline (reference sequence). This CDR3 spans 13 amino acids.

The chain uses TRBV12-3 or TRBV12-4 and TRBJ1-2, with D perhaps TRBD1 (5 bases). V gave up 3 bases and J gave up 4 bases, with 9 bases separating them. The CDR3 is 13 amino acids. CDR3 bases: TGTGCCAGCAGTTTGAAGACAGTCTATGGCTACACCTTC. Its translation is CASSLKTVYGYTF.

The chain carries TRBV19 and TRBJ2-5, with 9 bases fitting TRBD1. The CDR3 contains 16 residues. Germline V gene sequence: CDR1 LNHDA, CDR2 SQIVND (reference sequence). The junction had 7 bases not matched to a gene; V was cut back by 0 bases and J by 5 bases. For the CDR3, the DNA is TGTGCCAGTAGTATAGATCGCACAGGGGGCCGGGAGACCCAGTACTTC. Amino acids: CASSIDRTGGRETQYF.

The CDR3 sequence is CATRWRGEQYF. The CDR3 DNA reads as TGTGCCACCAGGTGGCGGGGTGAGCAGTACTTC. The chain combines TRBV24-1 with TRBJ2-7; perhaps TRBD2 as D (6 bases). The germline gives CDR1 KGHDR, CDR2 SFDVKD. The V end lost 7 bases, the J end lost 7 bases, and 10 bases lay between the germline ends. The CDR3 totals 11 residues.

V usage is TRBV18 and J usage is TRBJ1-1; D gene ambiguous. V was trimmed by 2 bases and J by 3 bases, leaving 10 bases between them. Germline V gene sequence: CDR1 KGHSH, CDR2 LQKENI. The CDR3 has 14 amino acids. Here the CDR3 reads CASSPSLRDTEAFF. The CDR3 region has the DNA TGTGCCAGCTCACCAAGTTTGAGGGACACTGAAGCTTTCTTT.

This clone occurred a few times. The V call is TRBV5-5, the J call TRBJ1-3; D is possibly TRBD1 (6 bases). CDR1 is SGHKS and CDR2 is YYEKEE in the germline V gene (reference sequence). V was clipped by 4 bases and J by 0 bases, with 17 bases between them. The CDR3 length is 17 residues. CDR3 sequence: CASSPGHTFPSGNTIYF. The CDR3 DNA follows: TGTGCCAGCAGCCCGGGACACACTTTCCCCTCTGGAAACACCATATATTTT.

The V call is TRBV9, the J call TRBJ2-2, with 11 bases aligning to TRBD1. CDR3 length: 15 residues. Germline V gives CDR1 SGDLS, CDR2 YYNGEE. Losses at the gene ends were 4 bases for V and 6 bases for J; bases not matched to a gene: 5. CDR3 region: CASSLRTGGSGELFF. The CDR3 DNA sequence: TGTGCCAGCAGCCTCCGGACAGGGGGCTCCGGGGAGCTGTTTTTT.

The gene calls are TRBV11-2 and TRBJ1-1, with D possibly being TRBD1 (6 bases). CDR1 is SGHAT, CDR2 FQNNGV, per germline. The CDR3 is 12 residues long. V dropped 5 bases and J dropped 6 bases, with 10 bases sitting between them. Here the CDR3 DNA reads TGTGCCAGCAGCCACGGACAGCCTGAAGCTTTCTTT. Its translation: CASSHGQPEAFF. The full variable domain, rest sourced from reference TRBV11-2 and TRBJ1-1, is EAGVAQSPRYKIIEKRQSVAFWCNPISGHATLYWYQQILGQGPKLLIQFQNNGVVDDSQLPKDRFSAERLKGVDSTLKIQPAKLEDSAVYLCASSHGQPEAFFGQGTRLTVV.